A single sample is the source of the 27 T cell receptor beta chains below, sequenced in a study of blood T cells in healthy people across ages. A second PCR of roughly 7 to 11 cycles used a sample-barcoded 5' primer and a J-beta primer mix. TCRdb independently ran MiXCR on the 5' RACE reads; one entry per CDR3 protein. The table has 1 million or so distinct CDR3 sequences, 35% to 50% seen once; the top ten hold under 20%. Material for sequencing was blood. The receptors here all came from an older woman in good health.

The J gene is TRBJ2-5, the V gene TRBV27; 7 positions agree with TRBD1. The DNA end is a closer match to TRBJ2-7, so the J assignment may be wrong. CDR3 length: 15 amino acids. Germline values: CDR1 MNHEY, CDR2 SMNVEV (reference sequence). In nucleotides, the CDR3 is TGTGCCAGCAGTTTAGAAGGGGGCTACCACTACGAGCAGTACTTC. It encodes CASSLEGGYHYEQYF.

The chain links TRBV28 to TRBJ2-1; D possibly corresponds to TRBD2 (6 bases). This CDR3 comprises 16 residues. Trimming took 5 bases from V and 0 from J, leaving 14 bases between them. Germline CDR1 is MDHEN and CDR2 is SYDVKM. The CDR3 protein is CASSHRSGYSYNEQFF. The CDR3 DNA sequence: TGTGCCAGCAGTCACCGTAGCGGTTACTCCTACAATGAGCAGTTCTTC. The entire variable domain, with the rest obtained from reference TRBV28 and TRBJ2-1, is as follows: DVKVTQSSRYLVKRTGEKVFLECVQDMDHENMFWYRQDPGLGLRLIYFSYDVKMKEKGDIPEGYSVSREKKERFSLILESASTNQTSMYLCASSHRSGYSYNEQFFGPGTRLTVL.

This clonotype was counted between two and nine times. The V and J genes are TRBV20-1 and TRBJ2-5; the match to TRBD2 covers 11 bases. CDR1 is DFQATT and CDR2 is SNEGSKA in the germline V gene (reference sequence). The CDR3 loop spans 19 amino acids. J was trimmed by 1 base and V by 6 bases; bases with no gene match: 19. The CDR3 sequence: CSARRLIAGGGVGQETQYF. In DNA, the CDR3 is TGCAGTGCCCGAAGGTTGATAGCGGGAGGGGGGGTAGGCCAAGAGACCCAGTACTTC.

This clonotype has just a few counts. This chain connects TRBV7-9 to TRBJ2-7; 8 bases are a match to TRBD2. The V segment lost 1 base and the J segment 0 bases; nucleotides outside the gene matches: 5. CDR3 length equals 16 residues. Germline CDR1 SEHNR, CDR2 FQNEAQ (reference sequence). Written as DNA, the CDR3 is TGTGCCAGCAGCTTAGTGGGTAGCGGGACCTCCTACGAGCAGTACTTC. This gives the protein CASSLVGSGTSYEQYF.

This clonotype was seen a handful of times. V is TRBV25-1 and J is TRBJ2-3, with TRBD1 identical over 7 bases. J lost 2 bases, V lost 5 bases, and 10 bases had no gene match. Looked up from germline, CDR1 is MGHDK and CDR2 is SYGVNS. This CDR3 comprises 16 residues. The CDR3 DNA follows: TGTGCCAGCAGTCCCGTACTTGACAGGGTCACAGATACGCAGTATTTT. Translation: CASSPVLDRVTDTQYF.

The CDR3 DNA reads as TGTGCTAGTGGCCAGAAACAGGGGCCGAGATTTCCTGATGGCTACACCTTC. Encoded protein: CASGQKQGPRFPDGYTF. The chain combines TRBV12-5 with TRBJ1-2, with 7 bases that match TRBD1. Per the germline V gene, CDR1 is LGHNT and CDR2 is FRNRAP. The CDR3 sequence is 17 residues long. V lost 6 bases, J lost 6 bases, and 19 bases stayed unmatched.

For the CDR3, the DNA is TGCGCCAGCAGCCTCCGGGGGGCGGGAGAAGGGATTGAGCAGTTCTTC. This gives the protein CASSLRGAGEGIEQFF. The chain carries TRBV4-1 and TRBJ2-1; the D gene is possibly TRBD2 (7 bases). Germline CDR1 and CDR2: MGHRA and YSYEKL. Trimming removed 4 bases at V and 9 bases at J, with 22 bases between. CDR3 length: 16 amino acids.

The chain combines TRBV6-2 or TRBV6-3 with TRBJ2-1, with 12 positions matching TRBD2. V lost 6 bases and J lost 5; bases outside the gene matches: 8. Germline V lookup: CDR1 MNHEY, CDR2 SVGEGT. This CDR3 contains 16 residues. Here the CDR3 reads CASRRALAGGNNEQFF. The CDR3 DNA reads as TGTGCCAGCAGGCGAGCACTAGCGGGAGGAAACAATGAGCAGTTCTTC.

V is TRBV7-2 and J is TRBJ2-1; no clear D. V lost 3 bases, J lost 7 bases, and 13 bases lay in between. The CDR3 extends over 14 amino acids. Germline loops: CDR1 SGHTA, CDR2 FQGNSA. This chain's CDR3 is CASSFVAVGNEQFF. The DNA for the CDR3 is TGTGCCAGCAGCTTTGTGGCAGTTGGTAATGAGCAGTTCTTC.

The V and J genes are TRBV10-3 and TRBJ2-1; 7 nucleotides align to TRBD2. J lost 6 bases, V lost 5 bases, and 7 bases had no gene match. The germline gives CDR1 ENHRY, CDR2 SYGVKD. CDR3 length: 14 amino acids. CDR3 residues: CAISKWGLLNEQFF. CDR3 DNA: TGTGCCATCAGTAAGTGGGGACTACTCAATGAGCAGTTCTTC.

J is TRBJ2-5 and V is TRBV5-1; no clear D gene. The DNA end favors TRBJ2-7, so the J call may be wrong. The CDR3 loop spans 14 amino acids. The germline gives CDR1 SGHRS, CDR2 YFSETQ. The CDR3 DNA is TGCGCCAGCAGCTGGGATCCGGGTCCCTACGAGCAGTACTTC. This translates into CASSWDPGPYEQYF.

The CDR3 loop reads CASSLGGVGSYNEQYF. For the CDR3, the DNA is TGTGCCAGCAGCTTGGGTGGAGTTGGCTCCTACAATGAGCAGTACTTC. The gene calls are TRBV5-4 and TRBJ2-7; D gene uncertain. The germline gives CDR1 SGHNT, CDR2 YYREEE (reference sequence). CDR3 length equals 16 residues. Trimming removed 0 bases from V and 7 bases from J, with 20 bases in between.

The chain combines TRBV6-1 with TRBJ1-5, with a weak D call TRBD1 (5 bases). V gave up 0 bases and J gave up 3 bases, with 12 bases separating them. Germline CDR1 and CDR2: MNHNS and SASEGT. The CDR3 consists of 16 residues. CDR3 in DNA: TGTGCCAGCAGTGAAGCGGGGGGTGGGGTCAATCAGCCCCAGCATTTT. This sequence encodes CASSEAGGGVNQPQHF.

This clonotype has only a few counts. The chain carries TRBV24-1 and TRBJ1-4, with 9 nucleotides matching TRBD1. CDR3 size: 18 residues. J was trimmed by 0 bases and V by 4 bases; bases with no gene match: 8. CDR1 is KGHDR and CDR2 is SFDVKD in the germline V gene. CDR3 DNA sequence: TGTGCCACCAGTGAAGGACAGGGGCCCGGTGCAACTAATGAAAAACTGTTTTTT. Translated, it gives CATSEGQGPGATNEKLFF.

The chain joins TRBV5-5 to TRBJ1-1; D is uncertain. V lost 4 bases, J lost 5 bases, and 18 bases lay in between. The germline V gene has CDR1 SGHKS and CDR2 YYEKEE (reference sequence). This CDR3 region has 15 residues. The chain's CDR3 is CASSPDGDRYTEAFF. DNA for the CDR3: TGTGCCAGCAGCCCGGACGGGGATAGATATACTGAAGCTTTCTTT.

The J gene is TRBJ2-7, the V gene TRBV6-1; D uncertain. The CDR3 is made up of 14 amino acids. V lost 6 bases to trimming and J lost 0 bases, with 12 bases between them. Germline CDR1 is MNHNS and CDR2 is SASEGT. CDR3 nucleotide sequence: TGTGCCAGCAGAGACACTTTCCTCTCCTACGAGCAGTACTTC. It encodes CASRDTFLSYEQYF.

This clonotype has at least ten counts. The gene calls are TRBV12-3 or TRBV12-4 and TRBJ2-1; maybe TRBD2 (5 bases). The CDR3 extends over 13 amino acids. V was pared by 0 bases and J by 9 bases, with 9 bases between. The CDR3 protein is CASSLARRTEQFF. CDR3 DNA sequence: TGTGCCAGCAGTTTAGCGCGGAGGACTGAGCAGTTCTTC.

This clonotype was counted only a few times. The rearrangement joins TRBV6-5 to TRBJ2-7, with 7 nucleotides matching TRBD2. The CDR3 extends over 15 amino acids. Unmatched junction bases numbered 8, after V lost 5 bases and J lost 1 base. Germline V lookup: CDR1 MNHEY, CDR2 SVGAGI. CDR3 amino acids: CASSPLPGGSYEQYF. The CDR3 region has the DNA TGTGCCAGCAGTCCTCTCCCGGGAGGATCCTACGAGCAGTACTTC.

In DNA, the CDR3 is TGTGCCAGCAGCTTAGGCGTTACAAATGAAAAACTGTTTTTT. The encoded protein is CASSLGVTNEKLFF. The genes are TRBV13 and TRBJ1-4, with D uncertain. CDR1 is PRHDT and CDR2 is FYEKMQ in the germline V gene (reference sequence). V was trimmed by 0 bases and J by 5 bases, leaving 7 bases between them. There are 14 residues in the CDR3. The entire variable domain, with the rest obtained from reference TRBV13 and TRBJ1-4, is as follows: AAGVIQSPRHLIKEKRETATLKCYPIPRHDTVYWYQQGPGQDPQFLISFYEKMQSDKGSIPDRFSAQQFSDYHSELNMSSLELGDSALYFCASSLGVTNEKLFFGSGTQLSVL.

J is TRBJ2-7 and V is TRBV6-5; possible D gene TRBD1, 5 bases. The V gene's germline CDR1 is MNHEY and CDR2 SVGAGI. This CDR3 comprises 18 residues. V lost 6 bases to trimming and J lost 2 bases, with 26 bases between them. The CDR3 region has the DNA TGTGCCAGCAGCTACACCCCTCGAGGCGTAGGGGAACCCTACGAGCAGTACTTC. The encoded protein is CASSYTPRGVGEPYEQYF.

This chain uses TRBV9 with TRBJ2-7; TRBD2 might be the D (6 bases). Trimming stripped 8 bases from V and 3 bases from J, with 18 bases between. The CDR3 covers 14 residues. CDR1 and CDR2 from the germline V gene are SGDLS and YYNGEE. CDR3 sequence (DNA): TGTGCCAGGGGGAGGCTAGTACCATTCTACGAGCAGTACTTC. It is translated as CARGRLVPFYEQYF.

The rearrangement joins TRBV27 to TRBJ1-5; 7 nucleotides match TRBD1. This CDR3 has 14 amino acids. CDR1 MNHEY and CDR2 SMNVEV come from the germline V gene (reference sequence). With 3 bases clipped from V and 3 bases from J, the junction kept 2 bases outside the gene matches. CDR3 protein: CASSLTGTNQPQHF. The DNA for the CDR3 is TGTGCCAGCAGTTTGACAGGGACCAATCAGCCCCAGCATTTT.

This clonotype occurred a few times. At one end the junction does not follow the germline gene, possibly because of a read error. The chain recombines TRBV13 with TRBJ2-4; TRBD2 agrees at 10 bases. Judging by the DNA end, TRBJ2-7 fits better; the J call may be wrong. Germline values: CDR1 PRHDT, CDR2 FYEKMQ (reference sequence). The CDR3 covers 14 residues. The CDR3 coding sequence is TGTGCCAGCAGCCTAGGGACTAGCGTAGGCGAGCAGTACTTC. This codes for CASSLGTSVGEQYF.

The V gene is TRBV29-1, the J gene TRBJ2-5, with D perhaps given as TRBD1 or TRBD2 (5 bases each). The J call is uncertain, as TRBJ2-7 better fits the DNA end. Germline V gives CDR1 SQVTM, CDR2 ANQGSEA. The CDR3 covers 14 residues. The CDR3 region is CSVEDDFGGSEQYF. In nucleotides, the CDR3 is TGCAGCGTTGAAGATGATTTTGGGGGTTCCGAGCAGTACTTC.

This clonotype came up a few times. The rearrangement links TRBV7-9 to TRBJ2-4; 9 nucleotides agree with TRBD2. The end of the DNA aligns better with TRBJ2-7, so the J call may be wrong. The length of the CDR3 is 16 residues. Germline CDR1 is SEHNR and CDR2 is FQNEAQ (reference sequence). The DNA of the CDR3 is TGTGCCAGCAGCTTAGTCGCCCCTAGCGGGACCCACGAGCAGTACTTC. Translation gives CASSLVAPSGTHEQYF.

The genes are TRBV5-1 and TRBJ2-7, with 7 bases that match TRBD1. The CDR3 contains 14 residues. Germline trimming cut 8 bases from V and 0 bases from J; bases unmatched to any gene: 8. Per germline, CDR1 SGHRS and CDR2 YFSETQ. The CDR3: CASKTGTASYEQYF. DNA of the CDR3: TGCGCCAGTAAAACCGGGACAGCCTCCTACGAGCAGTACTTC. The full variable domain, its missing parts supplied by reference TRBV5-1 and TRBJ2-7, is KAGVTQTPRYLIKTRGQQVTLSCSPISGHRSVSWYQQTPGQGLQFLFEYFSETQRNKGNFPGRFSGRQFSNSRSEMNVSTLELGDSALYLCASKTGTASYEQYFGPGTRLTVT.

This clonotype appeared a few times. The chain employs TRBV7-8 and TRBJ2-7; 7 bases are a match to TRBD2. The J segment lost 5 bases and the V segment lost 5 bases, leaving 15 bases of the junction unmatched. CDR1 is SGHVS, CDR2 FQNEAQ, per germline. The CDR3 totals 16 residues. DNA of the CDR3: TGTGCCAGCAGCCCCACCAATGGGAGGGTAATGGACGAGCAGTACTTC. Amino acid sequence: CASSPTNGRVMDEQYF.